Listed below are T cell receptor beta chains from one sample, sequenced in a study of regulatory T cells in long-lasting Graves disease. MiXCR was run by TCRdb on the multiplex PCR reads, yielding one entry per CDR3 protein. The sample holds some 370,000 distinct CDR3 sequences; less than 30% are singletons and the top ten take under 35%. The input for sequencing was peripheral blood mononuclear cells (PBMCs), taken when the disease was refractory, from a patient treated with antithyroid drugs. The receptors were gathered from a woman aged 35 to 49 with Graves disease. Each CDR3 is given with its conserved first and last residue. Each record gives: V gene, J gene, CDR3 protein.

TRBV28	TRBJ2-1	CAGRTSGSINEQFF
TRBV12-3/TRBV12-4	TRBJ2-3	CASSLSGRAIADTQYF
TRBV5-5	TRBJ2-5	CASLYGAGTLQETQYF
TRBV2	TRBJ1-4	CASRNYRSTNEKLFF
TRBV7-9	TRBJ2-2	CASTRAGGELFF
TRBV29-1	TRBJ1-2	CSVETGNYGYTF
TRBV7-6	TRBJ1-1	CASSFSIGSAEAFF
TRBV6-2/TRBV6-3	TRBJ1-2	CASTPGGGGYTF
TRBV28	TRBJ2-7	CASSHHPFGQYF
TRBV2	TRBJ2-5	CASSEQGGLETQYF
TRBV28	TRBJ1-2	CASSLSLQDYGYTF
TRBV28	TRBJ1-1	CASTTGGQGNTEAFF
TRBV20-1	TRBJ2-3	CSARDLGGTDTQYF
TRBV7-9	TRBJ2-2	CASSQQGTGELFF
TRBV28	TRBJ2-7	CASSFWDRVAFEQYF
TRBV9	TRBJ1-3	CASSETWADPFSGNTIYF
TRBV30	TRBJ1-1	CAWTSWGFDTEAFF
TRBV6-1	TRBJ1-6	CASSTWTEASPLHF
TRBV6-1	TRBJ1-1	CASTRANTEAFF
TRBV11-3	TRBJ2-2	CASSSDRRGTGELFF
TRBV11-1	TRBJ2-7	CASSRNPYEQYF
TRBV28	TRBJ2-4	CASRSPGAGIQYF
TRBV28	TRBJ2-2	CASSAGTGNTGELFF
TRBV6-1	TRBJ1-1	CASSAVVGEAFF
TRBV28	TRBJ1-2	CASNMDGVSYGYTF
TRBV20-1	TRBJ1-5	CSARGGTSEDQPQHF
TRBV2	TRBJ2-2	CASRPGPWTGELFF
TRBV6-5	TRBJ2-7	CASSYLAGGGYEQYF
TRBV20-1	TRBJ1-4	CSAAPGGDEKLFF
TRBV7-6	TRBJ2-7	CASSLAPIGMYEQYF
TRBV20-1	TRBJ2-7	CSARVSRGGSYEQYF
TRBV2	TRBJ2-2	CASTHLETGELFF
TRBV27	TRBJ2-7	CASSNLGTGSGYEQYF
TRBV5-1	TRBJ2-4	CASSLGRQNIQYF
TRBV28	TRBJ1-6	CASSFWEGSSYNSPLHF